This TCR beta chain derives from a study of Graves' ophthalmopathy and Graves' hyperthyroidism. Study overall: The collection of peripheral blood took place at initial diagnosis, before any treatment.

CDR3 length: 15 residues. Germline loops: CDR1 KGHDR, CDR2 SFDVKD. With 7 bases removed from V and 1 base from J, the gap between germline ends came to 12 bases. Amplifying from RNA transcripts, the study obtained TCR beta CDR3 regions. An opening RT-PCR round employed HTBI primers and preceded a second-round multiplex PCR. Each CDR3 protein gets one entry after TCRdb re-called the multiplex PCR reads with MiXCR. The sample records 500,000 to 800,000 distinct CDR3 sequences, approximately 39% being singletons. This clonotype was picked up many times. Its cognate antigen is unknown. The study's findings and limits: Ophthalmopathy was separated from stable hyperthyroidism by a 13-signature model with 87.88% sensitivity and around 81% specificity. A majority of expanded thyroid clonotypes exceeding 0.001 frequency were likewise present in blood.

This clonotype was obtained from an adult man with Graves' ophthalmopathy. Sequencing was carried out using peripheral blood. The rearrangement links TRBV24-1 to TRBJ2-2; weak D call: TRBD1 (6 bases). CDR3 nucleotides: TGTGCCACCAGCGAAGGGGGACGGAACACCGGGGAGCTGTTTTTT. This sequence encodes CATSEGGRNTGELFF.